A selection of T cell receptor beta chains follows, all from one sample in a study of early T cells in non-severe SARS-CoV-2 infection. TCRdb re-derived calls from the 5' RACE reads in MiXCR, one entry per CDR3 protein. The table lists 85,000 to 100,000 distinct CDR3 sequences, roughly 9.6% of them singletons. Sequenced sample: whole blood. The receptors were gathered from an adult who was a healthcare worker with PCR-confirmed SARS-CoV-2 infection or an uninfected control (not recorded which). Each CDR3 is given with its conserved first and last residue. D genes are given only for firm matches. Expanded clones get a size class; other rows say once, few or many, or leave the size out.

j_call	clone_size	d_call	v_call	cdr3_aa	cdr3_nt
TRBJ2-1	many	.	TRBV9	CASSVTGFYNEQFF	TGTGCCAGCAGCGTCACAGGGTTCTACAATGAGCAGTTCTTC
TRBJ2-5	few	.	TRBV5-1	CASSLLLQETQYF	TGCGCCAGCAGCTTGCTCCTCCAAGAGACCCAGTACTTC
TRBJ2-2	medium-sized	.	TRBV6-5	CASSYSTGELFF	TGTGCCAGCAGTTACTCGACCGGGGAGCTGTTTTTT
TRBJ2-7	many	TRBD1	TRBV27	CASSPRGTAYEQYF	TGTGCCAGCAGTCCGAGAGGGACAGCCTACGAGCAGTACTTC
TRBJ2-3	many	.	TRBV19	CASSGGPSHTDTQYF	TGTGCCAGTAGCGGGGGCCCCTCCCACACAGATACGCAGTATTTT
TRBJ1-5	few	TRBD1	TRBV2	CASTDRDGQPQHF	TGTGCCAGCACCGACAGGGACGGTCAGCCCCAGCATTTT
TRBJ2-1	many	TRBD2	TRBV3-1	CASSQDTIAGGPNEQFF	TGTGCCAGCAGCCAAGACACAATAGCGGGGGGACCCAATGAGCAGTTCTTC
TRBJ2-1	many	.	TRBV29-1	CSVVGRGSYNEQFF	TGCAGCGTTGTTGGCAGGGGTTCCTACAATGAGCAGTTCTTC
TRBJ1-1	many	.	TRBV29-1	CSVESQANTEAFF	TGCAGCGTTGAGTCGCAGGCGAACACTGAAGCTTTCTTT
TRBJ1-2	many	.	TRBV27	CASSLHTGTPSGGYTF	TGTGCCAGCAGTCTTCATACCGGGACACCCAGTGGTGGCTACACCTTC
TRBJ2-2	.	.	TRBV2	CASHQGTNTGELFF	TGTGCCAGCCATCAGGGGACGAACACCGGGGAGCTGTTTTTT
TRBJ1-3	few	.	TRBV4-2	CASSQGYGGARSGNTIYF	TGTGCCAGCAGCCAAGGATACGGGGGGGCAAGATCTGGAAACACCATATATTTT
TRBJ1-2	.	.	TRBV2	CASSDGRTPGYTF	TGTGCCAGTTCCGATGGACGGACCCCTGGCTACACCTTC
TRBJ1-3	few	.	TRBV20-1	CSARKGSGNTIYF	TGCAGTGCTAGGAAGGGCTCTGGAAACACCATATATTTT
TRBJ1-4	.	.	TRBV3-1	CASSQEGRVVEKLFF	TGTGCCAGCAGCCAAGAGGGCAGGGTGGTTGAAAAACTGTTTTTT
TRBJ2-3	many	TRBD2	TRBV5-1	CASSSSGGASTDTQYF	TGCGCCAGCAGCTCCAGCGGGGGAGCTAGCACAGATACGCAGTATTTT
TRBJ2-3	.	TRBD2	TRBV20-1	CSAERLAGGSTDTQYF	TGCAGTGCCGAAAGACTAGCGGGGGGGAGCACAGATACGCAGTATTTT
TRBJ1-5	many	.	TRBV28	CASSLMGGWSNQPQHF	TGTGCCAGCAGTTTAATGGGAGGGTGGAGCAATCAGCCCCAGCATTTT
TRBJ2-3	.	TRBD2	TRBV20-1	CSARGRGSTDTQYF	TGCAGTGCTAGAGGGCGGGGGTCCACAGATACGCAGTATTTT
TRBJ1-1	.	.	TRBV12-3/TRBV12-4	CASSLSSEAFF	TGTGCCAGCAGTTTAAGCTCTGAAGCTTTCTTT
TRBJ2-3	many	TRBD2	TRBV7-3	CASSFRLASTDTQYF	TGTGCCAGCAGCTTCCGACTAGCGAGCACAGATACGCAGTATTTT
TRBJ1-1	few	.	TRBV3-1	CASSHNRVWNTEAFF	TGTGCCAGCAGCCATAACAGGGTTTGGAACACTGAAGCTTTCTTT
TRBJ1-4	.	.	TRBV18	CASSPTSGNEKLFF	TGTGCCAGCTCACCTACGAGCGGGAATGAAAAACTGTTTTTT
TRBJ1-3	few	TRBD1	TRBV25-1	CASSERTGLGNTIYF	TGTGCCAGCAGTGAACGGACAGGGTTAGGAAACACCATATATTTT
TRBJ2-7	.	TRBD2	TRBV12-3/TRBV12-4	CASSLTAGNYEQYF	TGTGCCAGCAGTTTAACAGCGGGGAACTACGAGCAGTACTTC
TRBJ1-1	.	TRBD1	TRBV5-1	CASSRGTGNAEAFF	TGCGCCAGCAGCAGGGGGACAGGGAATGCTGAAGCTTTCTTT
TRBJ1-2	.	TRBD1	TRBV28	CASSLYGTGRGYTF	TGTGCCAGCAGTTTATACGGGACAGGGAGAGGCTACACCTTC
TRBJ1-2	many	.	TRBV25-1	CASSEPGPYGYTF	TGTGCCAGCAGTGAACCCGGACCTTATGGCTACACCTTC
TRBJ1-1	.	.	TRBV7-9	CASSPIGRGDTEAFF	TGTGCCAGCAGCCCCATCGGGAGAGGGGACACTGAAGCTTTCTTT
TRBJ1-2	many	.	TRBV12-3/TRBV12-4	CASSFSANYGYTF	TGTGCCAGCAGTTTCTCAGCTAACTATGGCTACACCTTC
TRBJ2-7	many	TRBD1	TRBV27	CASSDRENSYEQYF	TGTGCCAGCAGCGACAGGGAGAACTCCTACGAGCAGTACTTC
TRBJ2-7	few	TRBD2	TRBV13	CASMMTSGRSYEQYF	TGTGCCAGTATGATGACTAGCGGGAGATCCTACGAGCAGTACTTC
TRBJ2-5	many	TRBD2	TRBV5-4	CASSSAGGTQETQYF	TGTGCCAGCAGCTCCGCGGGGGGCACCCAAGAGACCCAGTACTTC
TRBJ2-7	.	.	TRBV28	CASNTGTPYEQYF	TGTGCCAGCAACACCGGGACGCCCTACGAGCAGTACTTC
TRBJ1-4	many	TRBD1	TRBV11-2	CASAIRTGRGEKLFF	TGTGCCAGCGCCATACGGACAGGGCGGGGCGAAAAACTGTTTTTT
TRBJ1-1	.	.	TRBV18	CASSPPGRQNTEAFF	TGTGCCAGCTCACCTCCCGGACGGCAGAACACTGAAGCTTTCTTT
TRBJ1-1	many	TRBD1	TRBV7-3	CASSFTGGTEAFF	TGTGCCAGCAGTTTCACAGGGGGGACTGAAGCTTTCTTT
TRBJ2-7	many	TRBD2	TRBV12-3/TRBV12-4	CASSFIPLAGVVSEQYF	TGTGCCAGCAGTTTCATCCCCCTAGCGGGGGTAGTCAGCGAGCAGTACTTC
TRBJ2-7	.	.	TRBV28	CASSLSNSYEQYF	TGTGCCAGCAGTTTGAGTAACTCCTACGAGCAGTACTTC
TRBJ2-2	.	TRBD2	TRBV2	CASRAGTSWTGELFF	TGTGCCAGCAGGGCCGGGACTAGTTGGACCGGGGAGCTGTTTTTT
TRBJ1-1	few	.	TRBV29-1	CSVDGHTEAFF	TGCAGCGTTGACGGGCACACTGAAGCTTTCTTT
TRBJ2-1	many	.	TRBV4-1	CASSQDDRSYNEQFF	TGCGCCAGCAGCCAAGATGACAGATCCTACAATGAGCAGTTCTTC
TRBJ2-7	.	.	TRBV3-1	CASSQGRGGYEQYF	TGTGCCAGCAGCCAGGGCAGGGGCGGGTACGAGCAGTACTTC
TRBJ1-2	few	.	TRBV5-1	CASSQSGQNYGYTF	TGCGCCAGCAGCCAATCTGGACAGAACTATGGCTACACCTTC
TRBJ2-7	.	.	TRBV29-1	CSVAGRVSPEQYF	TGCAGCGTAGCCGGGAGAGTATCCCCCGAGCAGTACTTC
TRBJ2-1	many	TRBD1	TRBV7-2	CASSFGQGENEQFF	TGTGCCAGCAGCTTCGGACAGGGGGAGAATGAGCAGTTCTTC
TRBJ2-1	.	TRBD1	TRBV29-1	CSIQLNRDSSYNEQFF	TGCAGCATTCAGTTAAACCGGGACAGCTCCTACAATGAGCAGTTCTTC
TRBJ2-3	.	TRBD2	TRBV5-1	CASSQSQLAGEFTDTQYF	TGCGCCAGCAGTCAAAGTCAGCTAGCGGGAGAATTCACAGATACGCAGTATTTT
TRBJ2-2	.	.	TRBV5-1	CASSLDGSTGELFF	TGCGCCAGCAGCTTGGATGGTTCCACCGGGGAGCTGTTTTTT
TRBJ2-5	.	TRBD1	TRBV5-1	CASSLYGTGEGGQYF	TGCGCCAGCAGCTTGTACGGGACAGGGGAAGGTGGCCAGTACTTC
TRBJ2-3	many	TRBD1	TRBV7-8	CASSRDRGSDTQYF	TGTGCCAGCAGCCGGGACAGGGGATCAGATACGCAGTATTTT